Following are 3 T cell receptor beta chains from one sample sequenced in a study of regulatory T cells in long-lasting Graves disease. With iRepertoire HTBI primers and Arm-PCR of CDR3 regions, TCR beta libraries were built. TCRdb re-derived calls from the multiplex PCR reads in MiXCR, one entry per CDR3 protein. The sample includes 550,000 to 650,000 distinct CDR3 sequences, roughly 16% of them seen just once. Time point here: newly diagnosed GD, antithyroid drugs for less than 3 months. From RNA extracted from PBMCs, the TCR library was made. These data are also associated with another study on T cells in Graves' hyperthyroidism and ophthalmopathy.

Specimen: peripheral blood mononuclear cells (PBMCs), collected at new diagnosis, from a patient treated with antithyroid drugs. These receptors were collected from a young man with Graves disease.

CDR3 in DNA: TGCAGTGCTAGAGATTTTGAGCCGCCGAATGAGCAGTTCTTC. It yields the protein CSARDFEPPNEQFF. V and J are TRBV20-1 and TRBJ2-1; no clear D. The CDR3 consists of 14 residues. V lost 0 bases and J 7 bases, leaving 13 bases between the germline ends. Germline V gene sequence: CDR1 DFQATT, CDR2 SNEGSKA (reference sequence).

The chain has TRBV7-8 and TRBJ2-5; D is perhaps TRBD1 (6 bases). The CDR3 totals 16 residues. The V end lost 5 bases, the J end lost 0 bases, and 16 bases lay between the germline ends. The germline V gene has CDR1 SGHVS and CDR2 FQNEAQ. The chain's CDR3 is CASSRRIRTDQETQYF. The CDR3 bases are TGTGCCAGCAGCCGAAGAATTAGGACAGACCAAGAGACCCAGTACTTC.

Ten or more counts support this clonotype. The rearrangement uses TRBV5-1 and TRBJ2-7; D ambiguous. Germline CDR1 and CDR2: SGHRS and YFSETQ. Trimming stripped 3 bases from V and 7 bases from J, with 11 bases between. The CDR3 extends over 12 amino acids. CDR3 in amino acids: CASSSTQAEQYF. CDR3 bases: TGCGCCAGCAGCTCCACCCAAGCGGAGCAGTACTTC.